This record concerns one T cell receptor beta chain sequence. Its antigen is undetermined. 60 Vbeta and 13 Jbeta primers were used in PCR. This table comes from immunoSEQ multiplex PCR, and its TCRdb copy is limited to in-frame clones, with some not included. The repertoire holds about 140,000 clones, with 79% as singletons. CDR1 is SGHNT, CDR2 YYREEE, per germline (reference sequence). Trimming left V 2 bases short and J 1 base short, with 9 bases between. The CDR3 extends over 15 amino acids. These data are taken from a study of cytomegalovirus exposure and HLA in healthy donors. Broader study findings: Relative to equally common others, HLA-associated TCR beta chains showed greater clonal expansion in a later analysis. Investigators reported 150 to 200 TCR beta chains as tied to cytomegalovirus.

The clonotype was recovered from a male donor in good health and CMV-seronegative. Sequenced input: PBMCs. The rearrangement uses TRBV5-4 and TRBJ2-2; D might be TRBD2 (5 bases). The CDR3 DNA reads TGTGCCAGCAGCTTCGGGATTCTGAACACCGGGGAGCTGTTTTTT. Translating it yields CASSFGILNTGELFF. The variable domain in full, with the rest retrieved from reference TRBV5-4 and TRBJ2-2, is ETGVTQSPTHLIKTRGQQVTLRCSSQSGHNTVSWYQQALGQGPQFIFQYYREEENGRGNFPPRFSGLQFPNYSSELNVNALELDDSALYLCASSFGILNTGELFFGEGSRLTVL.